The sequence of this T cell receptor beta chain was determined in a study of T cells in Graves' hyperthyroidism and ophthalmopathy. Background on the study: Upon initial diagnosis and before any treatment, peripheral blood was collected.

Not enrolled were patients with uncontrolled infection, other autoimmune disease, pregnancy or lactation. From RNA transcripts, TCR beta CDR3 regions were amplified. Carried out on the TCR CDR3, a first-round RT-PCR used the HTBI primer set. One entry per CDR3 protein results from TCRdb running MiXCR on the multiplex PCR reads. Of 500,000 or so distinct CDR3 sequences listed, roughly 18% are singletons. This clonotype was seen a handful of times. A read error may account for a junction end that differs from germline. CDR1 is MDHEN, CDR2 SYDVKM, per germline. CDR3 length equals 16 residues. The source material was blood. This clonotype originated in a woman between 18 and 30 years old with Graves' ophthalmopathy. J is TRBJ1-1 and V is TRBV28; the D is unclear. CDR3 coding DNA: TGTGCCAGCAGTTACGAACTACAGATGGGGAACACTGTAGCTTTCTTT. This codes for CASSYELQMGNTVAFF.